This T cell receptor beta chain was captured in a study of cytomegalovirus exposure and HLA in healthy donors. Study results and limitations: The study labeled approximately 150 TCR beta chains cytomegalovirus-associated.

Profiling relied on immunoSEQ multiplex PCR, and the TCRdb table lists in-frame clones only, not all of them. This sample has 150,000 to 200,000 clones, with roughly 80% found just once. The donors were part of the roughly 130-subject validation cohort, which stood apart from the roughly 670-subject first cohort. From germline, CDR1 is SGHTA and CDR2 FQGTGA. Trimming shortened V by 5 bases and J by 5 bases, and 15 bases separated the two germline ends. This CDR3 is built from 14 residues. A note on this clone: Its specificity is unknown.

The chain is built from TRBV7-3 and TRBJ1-2, with a possible D match to TRBD1 (6 bases). This receptor was taken from a man aged 18 to 30 in good health and CMV-seropositive. Input material: PBMCs. CDR3: CASSPEGQGYGYTF. The CDR3 nucleotides read TGTGCCAGCAGCCCCGAGGGCCAGGGGTATGGCTACACCTTC.